This T cell receptor (beta chain) appears in the sequencing data of a study of blood T cell repertoires in COVID-19. Study in general: The United States, Italy and Spain provided the acute and convalescent COVID-19 samples. T cells, B-cell-depleted T cells, or PBMCs provided the cDNA or gDNA that served as material.

In its sample, this clone was seen a few times. The CDR3 covers 15 residues. CDR1 LNHNV and CDR2 YYDKDF come from the germline V gene (reference sequence). Trimming left V 5 bases short and J 4 bases short, with 15 bases between. Assay used: immunoSEQ multiplex PCR; TCRdb lists only in-frame clones, some missing. The repertoire has approximately 120,000 clones, 65% to 90% of them found once; the top ten carry 25% to 30%. J is TRBJ1-5 and V is TRBV15; D not resolved. The specimen sequenced was peripheral blood. This clonotype was obtained from a woman of 80 years or more with acute or convalescent COVID-19. This CDR3 is CATSGPGRQNQPQHF. The CDR3 nucleotides read TGTGCCACCAGCGGGCCGGGGAGGCAGAATCAGCCCCAGCATTTT.